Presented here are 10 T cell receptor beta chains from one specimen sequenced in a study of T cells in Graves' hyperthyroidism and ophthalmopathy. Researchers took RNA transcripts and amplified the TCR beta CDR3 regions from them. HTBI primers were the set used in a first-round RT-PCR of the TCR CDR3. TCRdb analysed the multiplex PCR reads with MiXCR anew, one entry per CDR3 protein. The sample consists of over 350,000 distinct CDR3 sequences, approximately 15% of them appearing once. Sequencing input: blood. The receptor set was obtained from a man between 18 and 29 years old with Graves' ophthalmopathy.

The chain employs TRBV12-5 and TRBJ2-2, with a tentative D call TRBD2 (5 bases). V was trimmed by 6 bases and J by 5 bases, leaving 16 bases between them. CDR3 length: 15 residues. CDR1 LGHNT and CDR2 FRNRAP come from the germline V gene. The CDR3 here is CASGPLFRGTGELFF. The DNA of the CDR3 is TGTGCTAGTGGGCCCCTGTTCCGGGGTACCGGGGAGCTGTTTTTT. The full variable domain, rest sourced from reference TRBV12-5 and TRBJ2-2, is DARVTQTPRHKVTEMGQEVTMRCQPILGHNTVFWYRQTMMQGLELLAYFRNRAPLDDSGMPKDRFSAEMPDATLATLKIQPSEPRDSAVYFCASGPLFRGTGELFFGEGSRLTVL.

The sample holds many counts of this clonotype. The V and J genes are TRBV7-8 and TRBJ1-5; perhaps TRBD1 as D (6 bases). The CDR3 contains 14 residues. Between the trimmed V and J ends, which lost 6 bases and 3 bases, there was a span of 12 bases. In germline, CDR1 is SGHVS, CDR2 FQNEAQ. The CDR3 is CASRKDSNNQPQHF. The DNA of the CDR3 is TGTGCCAGCAGGAAGGACAGCAACAATCAGCCCCAGCATTTT.

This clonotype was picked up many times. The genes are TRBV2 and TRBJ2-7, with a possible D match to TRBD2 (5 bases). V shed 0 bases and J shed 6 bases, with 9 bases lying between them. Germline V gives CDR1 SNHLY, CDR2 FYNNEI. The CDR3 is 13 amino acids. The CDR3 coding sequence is TGTGCCAGCAGTGAAGCCGGGGTGGGCGAGCAGTACTTC. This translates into CASSEAGVGEQYF. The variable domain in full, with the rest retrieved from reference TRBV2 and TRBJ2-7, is EPEVTQTPSHQVTQMGQEVILRCVPISNHLYFYWYRQILGQKVEFLVSFYNNEISEKSEIFDDQFSVERPDGSNFTLKIRSTKLEDSAMYFCASSEAGVGEQYFGPGTRLTVT.

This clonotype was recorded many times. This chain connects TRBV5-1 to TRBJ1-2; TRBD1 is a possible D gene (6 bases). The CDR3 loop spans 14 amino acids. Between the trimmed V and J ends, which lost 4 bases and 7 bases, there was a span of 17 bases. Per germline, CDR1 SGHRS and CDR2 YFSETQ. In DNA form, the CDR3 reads TGCGCCAGCAGCGTCTTCAGGGGAGGAGGTGGCTACACCTTC. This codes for CASSVFRGGGGYTF.

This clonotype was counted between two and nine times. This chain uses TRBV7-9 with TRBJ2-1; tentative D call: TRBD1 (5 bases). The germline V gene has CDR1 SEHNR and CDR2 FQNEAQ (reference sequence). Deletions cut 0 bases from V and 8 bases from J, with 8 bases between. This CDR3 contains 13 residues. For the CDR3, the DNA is TGTGCCAGCAGCTTAGCGTTGACAGATGAGCAGTTCTTC. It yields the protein CASSLALTDEQFF.

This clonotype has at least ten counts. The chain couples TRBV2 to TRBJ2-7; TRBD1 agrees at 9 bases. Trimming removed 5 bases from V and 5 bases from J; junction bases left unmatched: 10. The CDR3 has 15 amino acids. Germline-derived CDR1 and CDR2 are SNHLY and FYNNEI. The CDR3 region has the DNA TGTGCCAGCAGTCACTACAGGGGGCTAGAAGACGAGCAGTACTTC. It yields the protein CASSHYRGLEDEQYF.

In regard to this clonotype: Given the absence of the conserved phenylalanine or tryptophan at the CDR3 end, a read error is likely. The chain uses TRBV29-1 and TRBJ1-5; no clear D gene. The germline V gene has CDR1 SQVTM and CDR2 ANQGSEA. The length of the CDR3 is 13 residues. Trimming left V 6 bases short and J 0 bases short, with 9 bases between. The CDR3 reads CSVQEYSNQPQHL. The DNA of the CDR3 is TGCAGCGTGCAGGAGTATAGCAATCAGCCCCAGCATCTT.

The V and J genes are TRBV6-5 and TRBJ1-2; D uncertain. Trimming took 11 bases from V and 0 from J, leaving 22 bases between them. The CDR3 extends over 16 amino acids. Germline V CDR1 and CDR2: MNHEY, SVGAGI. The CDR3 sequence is CAVEIGRSLANYGYTF. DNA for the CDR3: TGTGCCGTCGAAATTGGCAGGTCTTTAGCTAACTATGGCTACACCTTC.

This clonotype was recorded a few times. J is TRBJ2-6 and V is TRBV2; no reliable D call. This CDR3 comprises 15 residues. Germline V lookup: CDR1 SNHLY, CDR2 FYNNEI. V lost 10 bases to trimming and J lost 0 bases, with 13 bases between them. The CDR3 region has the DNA TGTGCCACCTTCGTGAGGAGCTCTGGGGCCAACGTCCTGACTTTC. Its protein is CATFVRSSGANVLTF.

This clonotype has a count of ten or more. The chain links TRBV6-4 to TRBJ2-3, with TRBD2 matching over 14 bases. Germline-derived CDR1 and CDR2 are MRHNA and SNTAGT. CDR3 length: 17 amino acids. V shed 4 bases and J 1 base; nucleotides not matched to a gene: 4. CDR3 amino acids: CASSAGTSGGGTDTQYF. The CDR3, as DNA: TGTGCCAGCAGTGCCGGGACTAGCGGGGGAGGCACAGATACGCAGTATTTT.